The 20 T cell receptor beta chains below all came from one sample that was sequenced in a study of OX40 agonist ivuxolimab in advanced cancers. Libraries were made using the immunoSEQ multiplex PCR assay. Entries here come from immuneACCESS through TCRdb and include only in-frame sequences with V and J called. Some clones fail to appear in such tables; in the studies checked, an unresolved V gene covers under half of the shortfall, and the cause of the remainder is unknown. The sample table holds roughly 11,000 clones, of which roughly 70% were seen once. The ten largest make up approximately 40% of the sample. Material: CD4+ or CD8+ T cells sorted from blood, obtained in a trial of the OX40 agonist ivuxolimab. The origin of the receptors is an adult with an advanced solid tumor such as melanoma, head and neck, liver or kidney cancer.

This chain connects TRBV11-2 to TRBJ2-7, with 8 bases fitting TRBD1. CDR3 length: 14 residues. Germline loops: CDR1 SGHAT, CDR2 FQNNGV. V dropped 4 bases and J dropped 4; count of bases not matched to a gene: 6. CDR3 residues: CASSSGQGWYEQYF. For the CDR3, the DNA is TGTGCCAGCAGCTCTGGACAGGGATGGTACGAGCAGTACTTC.

The CDR3 sequence is CATLNSGDTDTQYF. For the CDR3, the DNA is TGTGCCACCCTAAACAGCGGGGACACAGATACGCAGTATTTT. This sequence joins TRBV28 and TRBJ2-3, with TRBD2 matching 7 bases. The CDR3 spans 14 residues. J lost 2 bases, V lost 10 bases, and 9 bases had no gene match. Germline assignment: CDR1 MDHEN and CDR2 SYDVKM. The variable domain in full, completed from reference TRBV28 and TRBJ2-3, reads DVKVTQSSRYLVKRTGEKVFLECVQDMDHENMFWYRQDPGLGLRLIYFSYDVKMKEKGDIPEGYSVSREKKERFSLILESASTNQTSMYLCATLNSGDTDTQYFGPGTRLTVL.

The genes are TRBV7-2 and TRBJ2-5; TRBD1 might be the D (6 bases). The CDR3 loop spans 14 amino acids. Germline-derived CDR1 and CDR2 are SGHTA and FQGNSA. V shed 3 bases and J shed 4 bases, with 12 bases lying between them. CDR3 loop: CASSLTGSPETQYF. CDR3 DNA sequence: TGTGCCAGCAGCTTGACAGGTTCCCCAGAGACCCAGTACTTC.

This clone was seen a few times. V usage is TRBV19 and J usage is TRBJ2-1; TRBD2 aligns across 7 bases. V lost 7 bases and J lost 4; bases outside the gene matches: 16. Germline loops: CDR1 LNHDA, CDR2 SQIVND (reference sequence). The CDR3 consists of 17 residues. The CDR3 sequence is CASNDPPSSGKYNEQFF. The DNA for the CDR3 is TGTGCCAGTAACGATCCCCCCTCCAGCGGGAAGTACAATGAGCAGTTCTTC.

V and J are TRBV27 and TRBJ2-5; D uncertain. The CDR3 is made up of 14 amino acids. Per germline, CDR1 MNHEY and CDR2 SMNVEV (reference sequence). Deletions cut 1 base from V and 2 bases from J, with 8 bases between. CDR3: CASSLWATQETQYF. DNA of the CDR3: TGTGCCAGCAGTTTATGGGCCACTCAAGAGACCCAGTACTTC.

The CDR3: CASSFAQGNNEQFF. For the CDR3, the DNA is TGTGCCAGCAGCTTTGCCCAGGGTAACAATGAGCAGTTCTTC. The V call is TRBV7-9, the J call TRBJ2-1; tentative D call: TRBD1 (5 bases). CDR3 length: 14 amino acids. Germline V lookup: CDR1 SEHNR, CDR2 FQNEAQ (reference sequence). V lost 3 bases, J lost 5 bases, and 11 bases lay in between.

This chain links TRBV29-1 with TRBJ1-2, with a tentative D call TRBD1 (5 bases). V dropped 4 bases and J dropped 3 bases, with 18 bases sitting between them. Germline loops: CDR1 SQVTM, CDR2 ANQGSEA. The CDR3 loop spans 15 amino acids. CDR3: CSVVWRDPNDYGYTF. CDR3 nucleotide sequence: TGCAGCGTTGTTTGGCGGGACCCCAACGACTATGGCTACACCTTC.

Only one count was recorded for this clone. CDR3 bases: TGTGCCTGGAGTGTTGATAGCGGGAACGAGCAGTACTTC. The encoded protein is CAWSVDSGNEQYF. This sequence joins TRBV30 and TRBJ2-7, with 8 bases matching TRBD2. Germline trimming cut 0 bases from V and 5 bases from J; bases unmatched to any gene: 3. Germline CDR1 is GTSNPN and CDR2 is SVGIG (reference sequence). This CDR3 has 13 amino acids. The full variable domain, completed using reference TRBV30 and TRBJ2-7, is SQTIHQWPATLVQPVGSPLSLECTVEGTSNPNLYWYRQAAGRGLQLLFYSVGIGQISSEVPQNLSASRPQDRQFILSSKKLLLSDSGFYLCAWSVDSGNEQYFGPGTRLTVT.

This clone appeared once. The gene calls are TRBV11-2 and TRBJ2-7, with 7 bases that match TRBD1. V was pared by 4 bases and J by 0 bases, with 12 bases of the junction left unmatched. Germline V lookup: CDR1 SGHAT, CDR2 FQNNGV. There are 17 residues in the CDR3. The chain's CDR3 is CASSSSSGGISSYEQYF. The CDR3 nucleotides are TGTGCCAGCAGCTCCTCCTCAGGGGGAATAAGCTCCTACGAGCAGTACTTC.

The chain links TRBV5-6 to TRBJ1-4; no clear D. The CDR3 extends over 13 amino acids. Looked up from germline, CDR1 is SGHDT and CDR2 is YYEEEE. Trimming pared 7 bases from V and 5 bases from J, leaving 12 bases between. The CDR3 region is CASGEGINEKLFF. The CDR3 DNA sequence: TGTGCCAGCGGGGAAGGGATCAATGAAAAACTGTTTTTT.

The V and J genes are TRBV7-9 and TRBJ2-5, with 10 bases that match TRBD2. CDR1 SEHNR and CDR2 FQNEAQ come from the germline V gene (reference sequence). This CDR3 comprises 15 residues. V shed 3 bases, J shed 3 bases, and the junction held 4 bases outside the gene matches. CDR3 region: CASSFRLAGEETQYF. DNA for the CDR3: TGTGCCAGCAGCTTCCGGCTAGCGGGAGAAGAGACCCAGTACTTC.

This chain joins TRBV7-3 and TRBJ1-1; D remains ambiguous. The germline gives CDR1 SGHTA, CDR2 FQGTGA. Trimming took off 5 bases at V and 6 bases at J, with 25 bases between the two ends. CDR3 length: 17 amino acids. The CDR3 loop is CASSLYPPREGAAEAFF. DNA for the CDR3: TGTGCCAGCAGCCTATACCCCCCGCGGGAGGGCGCGGCTGAAGCTTTCTTT.

The sample holds a few counts of this clone. The genes are TRBV6-6 and TRBJ1-4; maybe TRBD1 (6 bases). The CDR3 covers 12 residues. The germline V gene has CDR1 MNHNY and CDR2 SVGAGI (reference sequence). Trimming removed 8 bases from V and 14 bases from J, with 18 bases in between. Written as DNA, the CDR3 is TGTGCCAGCCGGGACATCCTTTTTGCGCTGTTTTTT. Translating it yields CASRDILFALFF.

This clone showed up just a few times. This sequence joins TRBV7-4 and TRBJ2-7; D is perhaps TRBD2 (5 bases). CDR3 length: 14 amino acids. V lost 2 bases, J lost 4 bases, and 12 bases lay in between. The germline gives CDR1 SGHVT, CDR2 SQSDAQ. In nucleotides, the CDR3 is TGTGCCAGCAGCTTAAAGGCGGGCTTTTACGAGCAGTACTTC. Translated: CASSLKAGFYEQYF.

In nucleotides, the CDR3 is TGTGCCATCAGTGAGGGGGGTCAAGAGACCCAGTACTTC. It specifies CAISEGGQETQYF. V gene TRBV10-3 combines with J gene TRBJ2-5; D is perhaps TRBD1 or TRBD2 (5 bases each). Germline lookup yields CDR1 ENHRY and CDR2 SYGVKD. V was pared by 2 bases and J by 2 bases, with 6 bases between. The CDR3 has 13 residues.

This sequence joins TRBV7-6 and TRBJ2-7; 11 bases are a match to TRBD2. The CDR3 totals 15 residues. Germline V gene lookup returns CDR1 SGHVS and CDR2 FNYEAQ. V lost 5 bases to trimming and J lost 3 bases; unmatched junction nucleotides: 6. For the CDR3, the DNA is TGTGCCAGCAGCCCAAGTACTAGCGGGAGCTACGAGCAGTACTTC. Translated, it gives CASSPSTSGSYEQYF.

In this sample, this clone is medium-sized. CDR3 loop: CASSDSGGGTDTQYF. The CDR3 nucleotides read TGTGCCAGCAGTGACTCAGGGGGTGGCACAGATACGCAGTATTTT. V and J are TRBV6-4 and TRBJ2-3; D may be TRBD1 (6 bases). This CDR3 has 15 residues. CDR1 is MRHNA, CDR2 SNTAGT, per germline. The V gene lost 0 bases and the J gene lost 1 base, with 8 bases spanning the gap.

The chain recombines TRBV4-1 with TRBJ2-3; maybe TRBD2 (6 bases). The length of the CDR3 is 16 residues. The V end lost 0 bases, the J end lost 0 bases, and 10 bases lay between the germline ends. Germline assignment: CDR1 MGHRA and CDR2 YSYEKL. The CDR3 DNA sequence: TGCGCCAGCAGCCAAGAAGCGGCGGGGAGCACAGATACGCAGTATTTT. As protein: CASSQEAAGSTDTQYF.

There are a few counts of this clone. The rearrangement uses TRBV6-4 and TRBJ2-3; D is unclear. Trimming cost V 8 bases and J 2 bases, with 11 bases left between them. This CDR3 has 13 residues. Germline V gene sequence: CDR1 MRHNA, CDR2 SNTAGT. CDR3 loop: CASSPGATDTQYF. The CDR3 region has the DNA TGTGCCAGCTCCCCAGGAGCCACAGATACGCAGTATTTT.

The chain links TRBV10-3 to TRBJ2-7; unclear D gene. Germline V gene data show CDR1 as ENHRY and CDR2 as SYGVKD. This CDR3 has 16 residues. The germline V and J ends were trimmed by 4 bases and 5 bases, with 21 bases remaining between them. The CDR3, as DNA: TGTGCCATCAGTGTAGGAAGCGTAGGGAATGGAAACGAGCAGTACTTC. Translated: CAISVGSVGNGNEQYF.